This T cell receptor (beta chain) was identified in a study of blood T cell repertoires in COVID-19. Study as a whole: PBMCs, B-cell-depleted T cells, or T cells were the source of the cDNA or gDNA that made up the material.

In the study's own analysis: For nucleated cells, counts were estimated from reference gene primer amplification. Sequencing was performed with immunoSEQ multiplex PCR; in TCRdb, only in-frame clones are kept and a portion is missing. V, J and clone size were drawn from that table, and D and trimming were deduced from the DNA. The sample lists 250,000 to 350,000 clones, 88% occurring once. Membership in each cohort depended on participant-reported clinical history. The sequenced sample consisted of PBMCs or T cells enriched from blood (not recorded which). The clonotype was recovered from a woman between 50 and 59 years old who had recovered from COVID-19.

The CDR3 sequence: CASSGAGTSPLHF. DNA of the CDR3: TGTGCCAGCAGCGGGGCGGGGACTTCACCCCTCCACTTT. The chain joins TRBV28 to TRBJ1-6; possible D gene TRBD1, 5 bases. This CDR3 spans 13 amino acids. Germline values: CDR1 MDHEN, CDR2 SYDVKM. The V end was cut by 6 bases, the J end by 9 bases, with 12 bases between.